This entry is about one TCR beta chain. Its specificity is not known. The assay was immunoSEQ multiplex PCR, and TCRdb's table has in-frame clones only and misses some. The data hold hundreds of thousands of clones, with about 90% observed a single time. Sample treatment: around 19 received Ad26.COV2.S at low or high dose, single or two shots; a few received placebo; per-sample allocation not given. Day 63 following the first vaccine or placebo injection was when the samples were taken. The CDR3 runs 14 residues. In germline, CDR1 is SGHNT, CDR2 YYREEE (reference sequence). Trimming cost V 0 bases and J 8 bases; bases outside gene matches: 6. This entry is derived from a study of Ad26.COV2.S vaccination and SARS-CoV-2 variants. Study in general: In the COV1001 trial, the donor was in the Ad26.COV2.S arm. Once or twice, 56 days apart, Ad26.COV2.S was delivered intramuscularly.

Points from the study as a whole: Estimates derived from TCR breadth and depth analyses may have underestimated total T cell responses. It was found that vaccine and placebo recipients had similar non-spike TCR breadth.

Sequences were derived from peripheral blood, sampled in a trial of Ad26.COV2.S vaccine versus placebo. This TCR came from a person aged 18-60 years who received the Ad26.COV2.S COVID-19 vaccine or a placebo. V is TRBV5-4 and J is TRBJ1-1, with TRBD1 identical over 8 bases. This chain's CDR3 is CASSLGRTGLEAFF. CDR3 bases: TGTGCCAGCAGCTTGGGGAGGACAGGGTTGGAAGCTTTCTTT.